This T cell receptor beta chain is drawn from a study of T cell responses to AZD1222 COVID-19 vaccine (dated by TCRdb to about 2021). Looking at the study overall: A total of 233 trial participants underwent TCR sequencing, of whom around 200 received two doses of AZD1222 and 26 received two doses of the MenACWY control vaccine. Trial participants were enrolled into age subgroups of 18-55, 56-69 and 70-plus years, which contained 148, 28 and 57 TCR-sequenced participants, respectively.

General findings and caveats noted by the study authors: The 56-69-year group was small, and its depth increase did not reach significance, likely because of low power. No day 14 peak-response samples were available, so repertoires were characterized only after the peak T cell response. Participants were mostly white British and included more females than males, and it was suggested by the authors that clonal diversity may have been underestimated. Only a handful of AZD1222 recipients were SARS-CoV-2 seropositive at baseline, limiting conclusions about previously exposed vaccinees. Vaccine-associated CD4 TCRs spanned the whole spike protein, with dominant responses in regions 160-218 and 743-854. Epitopes outside the regions mutated in the B.1.351 and B.1.1.7 variants were reportedly recognized by nearly half of the unique spike-specific TCRs. A significant rise in spike-specific TCR breadth and depth was observed after two AZD1222 doses relative to day 0 and relative to MenACWY recipients.

Interpreted using the paper, the time point label stands for: baseline before first vaccination. The treatment or condition label of this sample denotes: meningococcal conjugate vaccine given as trial control. Vaccinee samples were obtained from the UK trials COV001 and COV002, which included a single-blind randomized controlled phase 2/3 trial of AZD1222 (ChAdOx1 nCoV-19) in healthy adults. For TCRbeta chain sequencing, PBMC samples were collected from trial participants at day 0 and at day 28 after the second dose. Concerning this clone: There is no known antigen for this receptor. Nothing much larger sits one base from this clone, and base qualities are not available.

The CDR3 regions of human TCRbeta chains were analyzed by immunosequencing. Processing in the source paper ran as follows. TCRs in the repertoires were matched against a reference library of SARS-CoV-2-specific TCRs that had been generated with the MIRA antigen-specificity platform. Breadth was defined as the fraction of unique TCRs that were SARS-CoV-2-associated. Depth was defined as the fraction of total T cells that were SARS-CoV-2-associated. Using the MIRA data, each spike-specific TCR was assigned both to the spike region to which the TCR was reactive and to a CD4 or CD8 class. Log10-transformed breadth and depth values were compared by one-way ANOVA with Sidak's multiple comparisons tests. TCRdb's version of the immuneACCESS table is confined to in-frame rearrangements and falls short of the full clone set. An unresolved V gene accounts for under half of the shortfall where checked; the remainder is of unknown origin. V and J calls and clone size are given by that table; D and trimming were obtained from the DNA. The sample table records some 120,000 clones; 75% to 90% of these occur just once. The ten largest clonotypes hold 3.9% of the sample.

The V end loses 0 bases and the J end loses 0 bases, and a stretch of 6 bases separates them. The cysteine opens and the phenylalanine closes a CDR3 of 15 amino acids. The only DNA kept is the CDR3, 45 bases in frame from the first base. In the germline V gene, CDR1 corresponds to SGHRS and CDR2 to YFSETQ. Sequenced here: peripheral blood, sampled on day 0 of MenACWY control vaccination. The rearrangement joined TRBV5-1 to TRBJ2-2; confidence is insufficient to name the D gene. The receptor's source is an adult in good health. The sequence in DNA is TGCGCCAGCAGCTTGGAGCGAGCGAACACCGGGGAGCTGTTTTTT. Its amino acids are CASSLERANTGELFF.